Shown below are 9 T cell receptor beta chains from a single sample sequenced in a study of blood T cells in healthy people across ages (dated by TCRdb to the mid-2010s). Receptors were amplified or captured by 5' RACE. The reads were generated on an Illumina HiSeq 2500. A second PCR of about 7 to 12 cycles was run with a J-beta primer mix and a sample-barcoded 5' primer. TCRdb's own reprocessing of the public reads used fastp at Q25 and MiXCR and kept productive beta chains. Under each unique CDR3 protein, matching rows form one entry showing the most common genes and DNA. This sample gives hundreds of thousands of distinct CDR3 sequences in total; around 43% of them show up just once. The top ten clonotypes cover about 21% of the sample. The specimen sequenced was blood. These receptors originate from a man in his sixties in good health.

This clonotype was counted at least ten times. The chain combines TRBV29-1 with TRBJ2-6; 8 nucleotides align to TRBD2. Germline values: CDR1 SQVTM, CDR2 ANQGSEA. Trimming took 2 bases from V and 2 from J; bases not matched to a gene: 5. CDR3 size: 16 residues. The CDR3 DNA is TGCAGCGTTGAATCGGGGGGGGTAACTGGGGCCAACGTCCTGACTTTC. Its translation is CSVESGGVTGANVLTF.

This clonotype was recorded at least ten times. The rearrangement joins TRBV2 to TRBJ1-6; the match to TRBD1 covers 7 bases. CDR1 is SNHLY and CDR2 is FYNNEI in the germline V gene. This CDR3 contains 14 residues. V lost 3 bases, J lost 6 bases, and 2 bases stayed unmatched. In DNA, the CDR3 is TGTGCCAGCAGTGACCGGGACAGTAATTCACCCCTCCACTTT. It codes for CASSDRDSNSPLHF.

The rearrangement uses TRBV28 and TRBJ1-2, with 12 bases identical to TRBD1. Unmatched junction bases numbered 10, after V lost 3 bases and J lost 8 bases. Germline-derived CDR1 and CDR2 are MDHEN and SYDVKM. The CDR3 is made up of 16 amino acids. The CDR3 is CASSFISGQGAGGYTF. In nucleotides, the CDR3 is TGTGCCAGCAGTTTTATATCGGGACAGGGGGCAGGAGGCTACACCTTC.

As for this clonotype: Germline is not matched at one junction end, which may reflect a read error. V and J are TRBV5-1 and TRBJ1-2; D call uncertain. Germline CDR1 reads SGHRS; CDR2 reads YFSETQ. This CDR3 contains 15 residues. The CDR3 DNA follows: TGCGCCGGCAGCCCGGGTGGGGAAGGCTGGTATGGCTACACCTTC. This sequence encodes CAGSPGGEGWYGYTF.

This clonotype was counted between two and nine times. The chain links TRBV7-2 to TRBJ1-2; D uncertain. The CDR3 extends over 14 amino acids. CDR1 and CDR2 from the germline V gene are SGHTA and FQGNSA. V lost 1 base to trimming and J lost 3 bases, with 9 bases between them. The CDR3 DNA follows: TGTGCCAGCAGCTTAGGACTGGATTACTATGGCTACACCTTC. Translated: CASSLGLDYYGYTF.

The V gene is TRBV7-2, the J gene TRBJ1-2; unclear D gene. V dropped 2 bases and J dropped 7 bases, with 14 bases sitting between them. Per germline, CDR1 SGHTA and CDR2 FQGNSA. The CDR3 is 14 residues long. DNA for the CDR3: TGTGCCAGCAGCTTAAGAGCAGTCACGGGTGGCTACACCTTC. It encodes CASSLRAVTGGYTF.

The sample holds a few counts of this clonotype. The gene calls are TRBV6-2 or TRBV6-3 and TRBJ2-1; tentatively, D is TRBD2 (7 bases). From germline, CDR1 is MNHEY and CDR2 SVGEGT. The V and J ends lost 2 bases and 1 base respectively, with 9 bases between them. The CDR3 is 15 residues long. CDR3 coding DNA: TGTGCCAGCAGTTACCGGGGGGCTTCCTACAATGAGCAGTTCTTC. Translation gives CASSYRGASYNEQFF.

V usage is TRBV20-1 and J usage is TRBJ2-7; TRBD1 matches 7 bases. Per germline, CDR1 DFQATT and CDR2 SNEGSKA (reference sequence). The length of the CDR3 is 16 residues. The V gene end was trimmed by 1 base and the J gene end by 1 base; junction bases not matched to a gene: 10. The CDR3 spells CSARVRTTGSSYEQYF. CDR3 sequence (DNA): TGCAGTGCTAGAGTACGGACGACAGGGTCATCCTACGAGCAGTACTTC.

The chain couples TRBV28 to TRBJ2-7, with 7 bases identical to TRBD1. Germline CDR1 and CDR2: MDHEN and SYDVKM. The CDR3 covers 14 residues. J gave up 7 bases and V 4 bases, and 10 bases lay outside the gene matches. CDR3 in amino acids: CASSSGGNYNEQYF. CDR3 nucleotide sequence: TGTGCCAGCAGTTCAGGGGGTAATTACAATGAGCAGTACTTC.